A single sample gave rise to the 15 T cell receptor beta chains below, sequenced in a study of siplizumab effects on memory and regulatory T cells. Sequencing used immunoSEQ multiplex PCR; TCRdb keeps in-frame clones, though not all of them. The data contain over 100,000 clones, 93% of them singletons. The sample consisted of Tregs sorted from blood. The source of these receptors is a human donor in good health.

The chain recombines TRBV19 with TRBJ2-4; 8 bases map to TRBD2. Germline lookup yields CDR1 LNHDA and CDR2 SQIVND (reference sequence). The J segment lost 0 bases and the V segment lost 1 base, leaving 5 bases of the junction unmatched. This CDR3 has 17 amino acids. The CDR3 protein is CASSIALLAGAKNIQYF. For the CDR3, the DNA is TGTGCCAGTAGTATAGCACTCCTAGCGGGAGCCAAAAACATTCAGTACTTC.

The chain couples TRBV15 to TRBJ2-1; the match to TRBD2 covers 11 bases. The CDR3 has 17 amino acids. The V gene end was trimmed by 1 base and the J gene end by 6 bases; junction bases not matched to a gene: 8. CDR1 and CDR2 from the germline V gene are LNHNV and YYDKDF (reference sequence). CDR3 sequence: CATSRAPSGGLLNEQFF. For the CDR3, the DNA is TGTGCCACCAGCAGAGCCCCTAGCGGGGGGTTACTCAATGAGCAGTTCTTC.

The chain employs TRBV18 and TRBJ1-2, with TRBD1 matching over 7 bases. Germline V gives CDR1 KGHSH, CDR2 LQKENI. CDR3 length: 14 residues. V lost 2 bases, J lost 2 bases, and 2 bases stayed unmatched. This CDR3 reads CASSPSQGNYGYTF. The CDR3 DNA reads TGTGCCAGCTCACCATCACAGGGGAACTATGGCTACACCTTC.

The chain recombines TRBV11-2 with TRBJ2-1; D perhaps matches TRBD2 (5 bases). There are 14 residues in the CDR3. V was clipped by 5 bases and J by 4 bases, with 12 bases between them. CDR1 is SGHAT, CDR2 FQNNGV, per germline. The CDR3 DNA sequence: TGTGCCAGCAGCCGGGATCAAGGGTACAATGAGCAGTTCTTC. Protein product: CASSRDQGYNEQFF. The variable domain in full, completed from reference TRBV11-2 and TRBJ2-1, reads EAGVAQSPRYKIIEKRQSVAFWCNPISGHATLYWYQQILGQGPKLLIQFQNNGVVDDSQLPKDRFSAERLKGVDSTLKIQPAKLEDSAVYLCASSRDQGYNEQFFGPGTRLTVL.

This chain joins TRBV20-1 and TRBJ2-1; perhaps TRBD2 as D (6 bases). The V gene lost 6 bases and the J gene lost 9 bases, with 12 bases spanning the gap. The germline CDR1 and CDR2 sequences are DFQATT and SNEGSKA (reference sequence). The CDR3 length is 11 residues. For the CDR3, the DNA is TGCAGTGCCTTGACTAGTGTTGAGCAGTTCTTC. This sequence encodes CSALTSVEQFF.

V usage is TRBV10-2 and J usage is TRBJ1-1, with 7 nucleotides matching TRBD1. This CDR3 comprises 13 residues. Germline V gene data show CDR1 as WSHSY and CDR2 as SAAADI. V gave up 6 bases and J gave up 0 bases; unmatched junction bases: 1. The CDR3 DNA sequence: TGCGCCAGCAGGGGACAGATGAACACTGAAGCTTTCTTT. It encodes CASRGQMNTEAFF.

The chain couples TRBV14 to TRBJ1-2; D call uncertain. The germline CDR1 and CDR2 sequences are SGHDN and FVKESK. CDR3 length: 14 amino acids. V lost 2 bases, J lost 11 bases, and 18 bases lay in between. As DNA, the CDR3 is TGTGCCAGCAGCCAACCCCTTTGGCGGGAGTCATACACCTTC. Translation: CASSQPLWRESYTF.

The rearrangement joins TRBV6-4 to TRBJ2-1; D may be TRBD2 (6 bases). CDR3 length: 13 residues. CDR1 and CDR2 from the germline V gene are MRHNA and SNTAGT. V was shortened by 0 bases and J by 6 bases, with 6 bases between the two germline ends. The CDR3 here is CASSDSAGNEQFF. The CDR3 nucleotides read TGTGCCAGCAGTGACTCAGCGGGCAATGAGCAGTTCTTC.

The chain uses TRBV23-1 and TRBJ1-1; D gene unclear. TRBV23-1 is assigned to the ORF class and has an uncertain function. The CDR3 length is 15 residues. The V gene lost 8 bases and the J gene lost 1 base, with 17 bases spanning the gap. In DNA, the CDR3 is TGCGCCAGCGACAAACCCGGGCCTCGGAACACTGAAGCTTTCTTT. Amino acid sequence: CASDKPGPRNTEAFF.

The gene calls are TRBV7-2 and TRBJ2-2; D is unresolved. Trimming left V 1 base short and J 0 bases short, with 9 bases between. CDR1 and CDR2 (germline): SGHTA, FQGNSA. The length of the CDR3 is 16 residues. CDR3 amino acids: CASSLVLGPNTGELFF. The DNA of the CDR3 is TGTGCCAGCAGCTTAGTATTAGGCCCGAACACCGGGGAGCTGTTTTTT. Filled out from reference TRBV7-2 and TRBJ2-2, the complete variable domain reads GAGVSQSPSNKVTEKGKDVELRCDPISGHTALYWYRQSLGQGLEFLIYFQGNSAPDKSGLPSDRFSAERTGGSVSTLTIQRTQQEDSAVYLCASSLVLGPNTGELFFGEGSRLTVL.

This clone was seen once. The CDR3 DNA is TGTGCCAGTAGTATAGAGCGAGAAAAACTGTTTTTT. It is translated as CASSIEREKLFF. The rearrangement joins TRBV19 to TRBJ1-4; D is uncertain. Trimming took 0 bases from V and 8 from J, leaving 4 bases between them. The CDR3 spans 12 residues. Germline CDR1 and CDR2: LNHDA and SQIVND (reference sequence).

V gene TRBV7-3 combines with J gene TRBJ1-2, with 8 nucleotides matching TRBD1. Trimming cost V 5 bases and J 3 bases; bases outside gene matches: 8. This CDR3 is 15 amino acids long. Germline V gives CDR1 SGHTA, CDR2 FQGTGA. CDR3 bases: TGTGCCAGCAGCCCCGCCGGGACAGGCGACTATGGCTACACCTTC. Translation gives CASSPAGTGDYGYTF.

The chain combines TRBV6-1 with TRBJ1-2; D is ambiguous. The V gene lost 5 bases and the J gene lost 6 bases, with 13 bases spanning the gap. This CDR3 has 13 amino acids. Germline V gene data show CDR1 as MNHNS and CDR2 as SASEGT. CDR3 coding DNA: TGTGCCAGCAGTTTCAACAGCGTGGATGGCTACACCTTC. It is translated as CASSFNSVDGYTF.

A single count supports this clone. The DNA of the CDR3 is TGTGCCAGCAGTTACAAGGGGAGAACTGAAGCTTTCTTT. Its translation: CASSYKGRTEAFF. V gene TRBV6-5 combines with J gene TRBJ1-1, with D possibly matching TRBD1 (5 bases). V was shortened by 2 bases and J by 5 bases, with 9 bases between the two germline ends. From germline, CDR1 is MNHEY and CDR2 SVGAGI. The CDR3 is 13 residues long.

The chain recombines TRBV11-3 with TRBJ1-6; TRBD1 is a possible D gene (5 bases). Germline V CDR1 and CDR2: SGHNT, YENEEA. Trimming took off 5 bases at V and 6 bases at J, with 14 bases between the two ends. The CDR3 is made up of 15 amino acids. CDR3 DNA sequence: TGTGCCAGCAGCCCCCGGACACCCGTTAATTCACCCCTCCACTTT. Translated, it gives CASSPRTPVNSPLHF.